A selection of T cell receptor beta chains follows, all from one sample in a study of blood T cells in healthy people across ages. TCRdb used MiXCR to reprocess the 5' RACE reads, holding one entry per CDR3 protein. The data contain roughly 1.9 million distinct CDR3 sequences, roughly 43% of them seen just once; the ten biggest clones take up 20% to 25%. What was sequenced was blood. These receptors originate from a human donor in good health. The CDR3 runs from the conserved cysteine through the conserved F or W. D genes are given only for firm matches. Clone size is shown for a subset of rows, as once, few, many or a class of expanded clone.

CASSTTTLEQYF	.	.	TRBV19	TRBJ2-7
CASSLGGLPEAFF	.	.	TRBV7-9	TRBJ1-1
CASSLGHSETQYF	.	few	TRBV7-6	TRBJ2-5
CASSFMGENDEQFF	.	.	TRBV11-3	TRBJ2-1
CSASTPASDEQFF	.	.	TRBV20-1	TRBJ2-1
CATGTGLDEQYF	TRBD1	few	TRBV10-3	TRBJ2-7
CASSFGVGYTF	.	many	TRBV12-3/TRBV12-4	TRBJ1-2
CASSRQRVLYEQYF	.	few	TRBV6-6	TRBJ2-7
CASSPGRGDAKNIQYF	.	few	TRBV7-2	TRBJ2-4
CASTLGTYTEAFF	.	.	TRBV7-2	TRBJ1-1
CASSDPNVLGPDTQYF	.	.	TRBV6-1	TRBJ2-3
CASSRYGQGANVLTF	.	few	TRBV7-2	TRBJ2-6
CSARIPASSEAFF	.	.	TRBV20-1	TRBJ1-1
CASSEAHEALTQYF	.	.	TRBV2	TRBJ2-5
CASSPKTGTLNTEAFF	.	few	TRBV7-2	TRBJ1-1
CSARERGGNIQYF	TRBD2	.	TRBV20-1	TRBJ2-4
CAGSLDSYNEQFF	.	.	TRBV9	TRBJ2-1
CSARTRRAFF	.	.	TRBV20-1	TRBJ1-1
CSVEGLAGTDTQYF	TRBD2	.	TRBV29-1	TRBJ2-3
CAISESPGQGLHSYEQYF	TRBD1	.	TRBV10-3	TRBJ2-7
CSARANRMGYEQYF	.	.	TRBV20-1	TRBJ2-7
CAISAGRQGCNQPQHF	TRBD1	.	TRBV10-3	TRBJ1-5
CASIPEDKLTQETQYF	.	once	TRBV2	TRBJ2-5
CASSQGPLTSGAETQYF	TRBD2	.	TRBV4-3	TRBJ2-5
CASSLLGPGERFF	.	.	TRBV5-6	TRBJ2-1
CSALDRAYEQFF	TRBD1	.	TRBV29-1	TRBJ2-1
CASSKDRGEGYGYTF	TRBD1	.	TRBV5-1	TRBJ1-2
CASSSRGDTADTQYF	.	few	TRBV5-5	TRBJ2-3
CATAEGTPRWKNGQFF	.	few	TRBV24-1	TRBJ2-1
CASSLQVRTTTDTQYF	.	few	TRBV5-4	TRBJ2-3
CASSLMRGARVSGYTF	.	few	TRBV5-6	TRBJ1-2
CASNPGVKTYTF	.	few	TRBV18	TRBJ1-2